This T cell receptor beta chain emerged from a study of a mutant IDH1 vaccine in newly diagnosed glioma. Study-level information: Treated patients, roughly 62% male and around 40% female, averaged about 42 years of age. Patients had received radiotherapy, temozolomide, or both previously, most receiving both. Study-wide results and caveats: Top-clonotype changes in peripheral T cells seemed unrelated to pseudoprogression.

The V gene lost 5 bases and the J gene lost 8 bases, with 10 bases spanning the gap. The CDR3 is 12 residues long. The germline CDR1 and CDR2 sequences are MDHEN and SYDVKM. The table came from immunoSEQ multiplex PCR; TCRdb's copy has only in-frame clones and leaves some out. Found here are about 69,000 clones, 70% to 90% of them singletons; the top ten hold about 2%. Of note for this clone: Its antigen is unidentified.

The time point is: week 35, safety follow-up. Doses of 300 ug of mutant IDH1 20-mer peptide were given with topical imiquimod. This specimen consisted of PBMCs, obtained from a glioma patient whose treatment included an IDH1 peptide vaccine. This clonotype was obtained from a man under 40 with glioma. The chain links TRBV28 to TRBJ2-1; D gene unclear. The CDR3 DNA reads TGTGCCAGCAGTCCGACCTCACATGAGCAGTTCTTC. Translated: CASSPTSHEQFF.